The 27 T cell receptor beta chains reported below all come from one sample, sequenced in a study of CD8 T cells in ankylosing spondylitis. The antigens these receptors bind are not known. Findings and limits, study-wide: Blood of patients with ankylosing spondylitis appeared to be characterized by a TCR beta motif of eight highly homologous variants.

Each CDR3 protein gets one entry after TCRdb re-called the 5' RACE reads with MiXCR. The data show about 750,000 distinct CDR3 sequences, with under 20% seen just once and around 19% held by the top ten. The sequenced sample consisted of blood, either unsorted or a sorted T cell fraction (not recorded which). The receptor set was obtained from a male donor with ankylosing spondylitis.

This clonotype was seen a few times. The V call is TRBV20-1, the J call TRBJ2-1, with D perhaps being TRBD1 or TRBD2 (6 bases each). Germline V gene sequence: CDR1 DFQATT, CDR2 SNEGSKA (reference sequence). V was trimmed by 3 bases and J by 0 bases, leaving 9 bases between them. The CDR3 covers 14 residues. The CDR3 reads CSASGGHSYNEQFF. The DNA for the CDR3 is TGCAGTGCTAGCGGGGGCCACTCCTACAATGAGCAGTTCTTC.

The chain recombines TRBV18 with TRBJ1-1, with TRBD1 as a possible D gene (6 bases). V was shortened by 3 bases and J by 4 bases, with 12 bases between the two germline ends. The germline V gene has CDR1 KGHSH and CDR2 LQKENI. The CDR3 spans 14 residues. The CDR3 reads CASSPRQDITEAFF. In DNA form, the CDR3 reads TGTGCCAGCTCACCGCGACAGGACATCACTGAAGCTTTCTTT.

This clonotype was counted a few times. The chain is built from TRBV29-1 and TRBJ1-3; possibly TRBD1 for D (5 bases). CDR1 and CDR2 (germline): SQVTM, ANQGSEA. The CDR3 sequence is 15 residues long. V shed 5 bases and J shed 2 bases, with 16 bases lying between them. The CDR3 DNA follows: TGCAGCGTTCAACTCCTCCAGGGTACTGGAAACACCATATATTTT. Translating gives CSVQLLQGTGNTIYF.

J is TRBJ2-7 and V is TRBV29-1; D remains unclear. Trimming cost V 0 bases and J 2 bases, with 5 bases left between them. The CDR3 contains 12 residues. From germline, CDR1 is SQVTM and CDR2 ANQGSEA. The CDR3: CSVEDMAYEQYF. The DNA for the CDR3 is TGCAGCGTTGAAGATATGGCCTACGAGCAGTACTTC.

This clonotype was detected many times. CDR3 sequence reads: CASSFTGRTEAFF. The CDR3 DNA sequence: TGTGCCAGCAGTTTCACAGGAAGGACTGAAGCTTTCTTT. The rearrangement joins TRBV12-3 or TRBV12-4 to TRBJ1-1; TRBD1 might be the D (5 bases). CDR3 size: 13 residues. V lost 3 bases, J lost 5 bases, and 10 bases lay in between.

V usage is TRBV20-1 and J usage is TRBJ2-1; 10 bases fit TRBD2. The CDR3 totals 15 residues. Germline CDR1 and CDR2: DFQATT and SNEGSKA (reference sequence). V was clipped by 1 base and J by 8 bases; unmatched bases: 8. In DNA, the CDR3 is TGCAGTGCTAGAGTTACTAGCGGGGCCTCGGATGAGCAGTTCTTC. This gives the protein CSARVTSGASDEQFF.

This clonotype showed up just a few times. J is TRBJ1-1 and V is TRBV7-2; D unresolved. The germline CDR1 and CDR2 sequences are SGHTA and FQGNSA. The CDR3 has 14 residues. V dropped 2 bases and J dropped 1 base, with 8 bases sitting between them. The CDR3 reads CASSLRLGNTEAFF. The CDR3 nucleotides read TGTGCCAGCAGCTTACGCCTCGGGAACACTGAAGCTTTCTTT. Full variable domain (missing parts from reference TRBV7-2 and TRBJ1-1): GAGVSQSPSNKVTEKGKDVELRCDPISGHTALYWYRQSLGQGLEFLIYFQGNSAPDKSGLPSDRFSAERTGGSVSTLTIQRTQQEDSAVYLCASSLRLGNTEAFFGQGTRLTVV.

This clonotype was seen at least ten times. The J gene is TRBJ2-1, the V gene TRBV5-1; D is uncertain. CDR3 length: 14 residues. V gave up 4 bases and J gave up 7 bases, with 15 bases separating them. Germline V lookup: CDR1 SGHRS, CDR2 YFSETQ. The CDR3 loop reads CASSRSPSQNEQFF. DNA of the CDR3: TGCGCCAGCAGCCGCTCTCCGTCACAGAATGAGCAGTTCTTC.

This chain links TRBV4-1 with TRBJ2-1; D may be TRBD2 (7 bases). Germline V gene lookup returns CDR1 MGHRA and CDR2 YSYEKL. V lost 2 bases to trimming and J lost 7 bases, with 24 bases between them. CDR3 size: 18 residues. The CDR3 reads CASSQTGRGGRYENEQFF. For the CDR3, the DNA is TGCGCCAGCAGCCAAACTGGACGCGGGGGCCGCTACGAAAATGAGCAGTTCTTC.

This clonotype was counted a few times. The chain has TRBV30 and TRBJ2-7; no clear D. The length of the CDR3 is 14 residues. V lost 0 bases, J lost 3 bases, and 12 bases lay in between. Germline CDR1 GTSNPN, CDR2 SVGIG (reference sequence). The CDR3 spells CAWSVLGPNYEQYF. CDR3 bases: TGTGCCTGGAGTGTTCTAGGACCTAACTACGAGCAGTACTTC.

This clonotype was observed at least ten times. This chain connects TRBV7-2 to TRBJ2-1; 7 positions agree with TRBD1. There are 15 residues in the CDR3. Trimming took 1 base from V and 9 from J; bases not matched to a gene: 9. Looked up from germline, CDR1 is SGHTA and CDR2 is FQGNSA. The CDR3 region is CASSLVGGGFVEQFF. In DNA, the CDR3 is TGTGCCAGCAGCTTAGTAGGGGGCGGTTTCGTTGAGCAGTTCTTC.

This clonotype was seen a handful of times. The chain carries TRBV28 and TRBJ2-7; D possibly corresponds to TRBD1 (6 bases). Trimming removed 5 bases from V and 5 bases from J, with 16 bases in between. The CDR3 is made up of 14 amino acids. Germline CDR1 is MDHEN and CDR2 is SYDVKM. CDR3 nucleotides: TGTGCCAGCAGTCCTGGGCAGGGGTTCCACGAGCAGTACTTC. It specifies CASSPGQGFHEQYF.

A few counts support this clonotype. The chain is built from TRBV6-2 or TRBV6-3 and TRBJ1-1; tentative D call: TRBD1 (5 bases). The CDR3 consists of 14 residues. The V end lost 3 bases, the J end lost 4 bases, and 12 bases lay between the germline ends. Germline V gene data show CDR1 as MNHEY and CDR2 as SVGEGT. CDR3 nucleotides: TGTGCCAGCAGTTATTTCGGCCAGGGCACTGAAGCTTTCTTT. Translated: CASSYFGQGTEAFF.

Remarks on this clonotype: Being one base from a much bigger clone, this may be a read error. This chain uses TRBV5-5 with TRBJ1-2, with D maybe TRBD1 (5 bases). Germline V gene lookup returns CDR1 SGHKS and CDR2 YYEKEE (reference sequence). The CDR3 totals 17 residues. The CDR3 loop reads CAISPRTLLLSNYGYTF. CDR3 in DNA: TGTGCCATCAGCCCCCGGACACTTCTATTGAGTAACTATGGCTACACCTTC. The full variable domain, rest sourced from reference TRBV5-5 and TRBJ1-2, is DAGVTQSPTHLIKTRGQQVTLRCSPISGHKSVSWYQQVLGQGPQFIFQYYEKEERGRGNFPDRFSARQFPNYSSELNVNALLLGDSALYLCAISPRTLLLSNYGYTFGSGTRLTVV.

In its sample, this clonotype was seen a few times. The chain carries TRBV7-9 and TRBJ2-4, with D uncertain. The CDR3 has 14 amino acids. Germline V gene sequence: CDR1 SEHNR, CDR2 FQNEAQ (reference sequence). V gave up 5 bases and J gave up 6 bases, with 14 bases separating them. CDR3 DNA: TGTGCCAGCAGCGCCTGGACCAAGGGAAACATTCAGTACTTC. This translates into CASSAWTKGNIQYF.

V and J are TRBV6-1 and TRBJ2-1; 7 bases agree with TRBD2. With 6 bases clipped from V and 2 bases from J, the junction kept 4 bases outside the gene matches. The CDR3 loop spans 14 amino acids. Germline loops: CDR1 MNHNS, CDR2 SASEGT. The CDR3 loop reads CASRAGLPYNEQFF. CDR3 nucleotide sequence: TGTGCCAGCAGAGCGGGACTACCCTACAATGAGCAGTTCTTC.

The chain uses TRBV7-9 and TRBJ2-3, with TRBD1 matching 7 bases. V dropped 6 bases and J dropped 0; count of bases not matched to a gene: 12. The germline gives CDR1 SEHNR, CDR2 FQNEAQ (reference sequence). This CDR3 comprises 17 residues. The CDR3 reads CASSPGQATSSTDTQYF. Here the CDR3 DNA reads TGTGCCAGCAGTCCCGGACAGGCCACCTCTAGCACAGATACGCAGTATTTT.

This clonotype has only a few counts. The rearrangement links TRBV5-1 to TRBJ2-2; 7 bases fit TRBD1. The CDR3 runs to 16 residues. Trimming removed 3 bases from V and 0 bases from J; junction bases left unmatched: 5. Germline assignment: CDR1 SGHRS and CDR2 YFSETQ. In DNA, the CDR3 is TGCGCCAGCAGCTCGGACAGGAGTACGAACACCGGGGAGCTGTTTTTT. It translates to CASSSDRSTNTGELFF.

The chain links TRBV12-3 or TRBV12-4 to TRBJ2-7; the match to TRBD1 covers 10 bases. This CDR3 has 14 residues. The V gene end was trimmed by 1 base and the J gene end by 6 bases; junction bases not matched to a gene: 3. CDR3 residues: CASSLGDRGGEQYF. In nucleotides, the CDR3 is TGTGCCAGCAGTTTAGGGGACAGGGGAGGCGAGCAGTACTTC.

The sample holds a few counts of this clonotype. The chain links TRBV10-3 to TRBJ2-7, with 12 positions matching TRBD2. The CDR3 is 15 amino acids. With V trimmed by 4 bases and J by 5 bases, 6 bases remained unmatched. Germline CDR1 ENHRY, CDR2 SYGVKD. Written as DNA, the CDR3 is TGTGCCATCAGTGTCCGGGCTAGCGGGAGGGACGAGCAGTACTTC. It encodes CAISVRASGRDEQYF.

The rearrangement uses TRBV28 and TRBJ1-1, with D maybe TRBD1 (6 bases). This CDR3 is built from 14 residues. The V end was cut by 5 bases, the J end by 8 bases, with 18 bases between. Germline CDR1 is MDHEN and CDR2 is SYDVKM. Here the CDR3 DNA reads TGTGCCAGCAGTCCTATCCGGGACACAGTCGAAGCTTTCTTT. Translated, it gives CASSPIRDTVEAFF. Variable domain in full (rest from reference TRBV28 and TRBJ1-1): DVKVTQSSRYLVKRTGEKVFLECVQDMDHENMFWYRQDPGLGLRLIYFSYDVKMKEKGDIPEGYSVSREKKERFSLILESASTNQTSMYLCASSPIRDTVEAFFGQGTRLTVV.

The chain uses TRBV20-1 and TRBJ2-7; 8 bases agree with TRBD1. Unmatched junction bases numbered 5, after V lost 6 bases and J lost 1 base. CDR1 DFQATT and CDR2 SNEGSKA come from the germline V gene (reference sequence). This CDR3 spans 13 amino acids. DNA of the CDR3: TGCAGTGCCCCGGGACAGGTATCCTACGAGCAGTACTTC. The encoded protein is CSAPGQVSYEQYF.

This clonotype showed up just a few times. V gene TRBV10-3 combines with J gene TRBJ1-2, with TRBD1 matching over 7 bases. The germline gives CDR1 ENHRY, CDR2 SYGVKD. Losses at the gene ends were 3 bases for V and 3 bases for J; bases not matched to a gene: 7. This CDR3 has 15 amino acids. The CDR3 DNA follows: TGTGCCATCAGTGACCCAGGGGGGGACGACTATGGCTACACCTTC. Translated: CAISDPGGDDYGYTF.

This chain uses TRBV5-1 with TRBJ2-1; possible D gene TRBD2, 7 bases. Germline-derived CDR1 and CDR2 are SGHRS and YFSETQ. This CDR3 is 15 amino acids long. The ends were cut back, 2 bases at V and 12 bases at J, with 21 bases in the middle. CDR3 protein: CASSFSGGAADVQFF. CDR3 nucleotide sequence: TGCGCCAGCAGCTTCAGTGGGGGGGCAGCTGATGTGCAGTTCTTC.

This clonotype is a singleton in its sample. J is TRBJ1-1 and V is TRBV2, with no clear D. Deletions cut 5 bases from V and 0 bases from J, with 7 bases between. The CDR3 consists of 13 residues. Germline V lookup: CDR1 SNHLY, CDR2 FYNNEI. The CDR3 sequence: CASSRELNTEAFF. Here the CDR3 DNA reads TGTGCCAGCAGTAGAGAATTGAACACTGAAGCTTTCTTT.

The CDR3 protein is CSVESNQPEQFF. The CDR3 DNA sequence: TGCAGCGTTGAATCCAACCAGCCTGAGCAGTTCTTC. The chain employs TRBV29-1 and TRBJ2-1; unclear D gene. V lost 2 bases and J 9 bases, leaving 11 bases between the germline ends. Germline V gives CDR1 SQVTM, CDR2 ANQGSEA. This CDR3 is 12 amino acids long.

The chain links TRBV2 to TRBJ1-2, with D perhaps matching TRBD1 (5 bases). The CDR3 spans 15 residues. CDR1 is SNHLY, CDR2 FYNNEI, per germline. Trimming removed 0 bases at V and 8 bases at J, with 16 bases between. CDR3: CASSEAMGRFEGYTF. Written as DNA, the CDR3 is TGTGCCAGCAGTGAAGCGATGGGACGCTTCGAGGGCTACACCTTC. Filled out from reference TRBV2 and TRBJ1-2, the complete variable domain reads EPEVTQTPSHQVTQMGQEVILRCVPISNHLYFYWYRQILGQKVEFLVSFYNNEISEKSEIFDDQFSVERPDGSNFTLKIRSTKLEDSAMYFCASSEAMGRFEGYTFGSGTRLTVV.